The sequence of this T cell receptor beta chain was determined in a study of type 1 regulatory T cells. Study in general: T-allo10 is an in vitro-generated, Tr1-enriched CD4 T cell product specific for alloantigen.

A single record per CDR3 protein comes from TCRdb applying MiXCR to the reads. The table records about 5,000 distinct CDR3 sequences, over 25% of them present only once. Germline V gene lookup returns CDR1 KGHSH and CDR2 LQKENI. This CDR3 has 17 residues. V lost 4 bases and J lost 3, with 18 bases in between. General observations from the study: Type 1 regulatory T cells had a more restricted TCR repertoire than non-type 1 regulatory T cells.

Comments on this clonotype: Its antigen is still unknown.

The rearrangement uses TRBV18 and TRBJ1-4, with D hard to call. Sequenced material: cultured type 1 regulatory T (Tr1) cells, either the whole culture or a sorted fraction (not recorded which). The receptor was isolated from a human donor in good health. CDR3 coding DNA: TGTGCCAGCTCACGATTAGCCGGCCAGACTGCTAATGAAAAACTGTTTTTT. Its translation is CASSRLAGQTANEKLFF.